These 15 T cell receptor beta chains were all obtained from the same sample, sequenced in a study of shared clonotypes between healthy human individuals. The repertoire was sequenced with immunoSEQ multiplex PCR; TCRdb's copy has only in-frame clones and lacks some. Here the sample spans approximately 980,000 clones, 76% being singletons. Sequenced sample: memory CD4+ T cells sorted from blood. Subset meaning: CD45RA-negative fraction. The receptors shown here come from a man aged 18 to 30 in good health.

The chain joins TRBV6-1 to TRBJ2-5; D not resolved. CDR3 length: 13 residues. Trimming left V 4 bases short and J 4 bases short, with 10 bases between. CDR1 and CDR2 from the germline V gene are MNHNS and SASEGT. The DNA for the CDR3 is TGTGCCAGCAGTGGGAGTACCCCAGAGACCCAGTACTTC. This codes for CASSGSTPETQYF.

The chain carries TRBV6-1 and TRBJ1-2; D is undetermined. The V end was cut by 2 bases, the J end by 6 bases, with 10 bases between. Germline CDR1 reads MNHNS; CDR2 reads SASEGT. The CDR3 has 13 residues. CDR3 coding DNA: TGTGCCAGCAGTGAAAGAAGGAGCGATGGCTACACCTTC. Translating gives CASSERRSDGYTF.

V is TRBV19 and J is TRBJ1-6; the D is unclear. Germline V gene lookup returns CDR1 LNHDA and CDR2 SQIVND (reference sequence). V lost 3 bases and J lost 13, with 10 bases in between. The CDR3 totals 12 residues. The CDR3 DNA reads TGTGCCAGTAGTATCCGAGACGGGCCCCTCCACTTT. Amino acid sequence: CASSIRDGPLHF.

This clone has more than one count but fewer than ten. The chain's CDR3 is CASSPGQGTSSGYTF. The CDR3 DNA reads TGTGCCAGCAGCCCGGGACAGGGAACTTCTTCCGGCTACACCTTC. The chain links TRBV7-9 to TRBJ1-2, with TRBD1 matching 9 bases. Germline CDR1 SEHNR, CDR2 FQNEAQ (reference sequence). The CDR3 spans 15 residues. V lost 5 bases and J lost 8; bases outside the gene matches: 12.

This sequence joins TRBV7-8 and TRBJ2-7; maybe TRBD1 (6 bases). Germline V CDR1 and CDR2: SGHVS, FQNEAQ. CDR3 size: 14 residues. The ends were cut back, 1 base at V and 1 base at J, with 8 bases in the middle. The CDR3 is CASSLETGSYEQYF. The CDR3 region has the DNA TGTGCCAGCAGCTTAGAGACAGGATCCTACGAGCAGTACTTC.

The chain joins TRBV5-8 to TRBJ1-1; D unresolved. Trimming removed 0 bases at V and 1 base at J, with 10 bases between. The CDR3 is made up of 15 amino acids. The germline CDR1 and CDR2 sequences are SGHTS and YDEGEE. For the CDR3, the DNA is TGTGCCAGCAGCTTGGCGACTACCCGGAACACTGAAGCTTTCTTT. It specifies CASSLATTRNTEAFF. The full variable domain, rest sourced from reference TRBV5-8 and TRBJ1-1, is EAGVTQSPTHLIKTRGQQATLRCSPISGHTSVYWYQQALGLGLQFLLWYDEGEERNRGNFPPRFSGRQFPNYSSELNVNALELEDSALYLCASSLATTRNTEAFFGQGTRLTVV.

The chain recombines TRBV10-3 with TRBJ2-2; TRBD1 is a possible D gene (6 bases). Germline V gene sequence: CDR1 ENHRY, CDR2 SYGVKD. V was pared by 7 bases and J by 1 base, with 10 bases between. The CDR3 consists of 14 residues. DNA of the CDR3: TGTGCCATCAACCGGGACAAGAACACCGGGGAGCTGTTTTTT. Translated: CAINRDKNTGELFF.

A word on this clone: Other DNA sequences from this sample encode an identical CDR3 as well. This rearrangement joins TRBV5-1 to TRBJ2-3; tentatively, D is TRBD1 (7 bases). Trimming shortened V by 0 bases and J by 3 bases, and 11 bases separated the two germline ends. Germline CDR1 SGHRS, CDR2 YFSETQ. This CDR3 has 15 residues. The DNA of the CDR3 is TGCGCCAGCAGCTTGGCAGGGGGGAGAACAGATACGCAGTATTTT. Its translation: CASSLAGGRTDTQYF.

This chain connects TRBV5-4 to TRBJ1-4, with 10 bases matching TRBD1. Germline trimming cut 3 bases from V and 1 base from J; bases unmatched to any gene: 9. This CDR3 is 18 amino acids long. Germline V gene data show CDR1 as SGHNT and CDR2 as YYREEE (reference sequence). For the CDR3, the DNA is TGTGCCAGCAGCTCCGGGACAGGGGTTCAGGGAACTAATGAAAAACTGTTTTTT. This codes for CASSSGTGVQGTNEKLFF.

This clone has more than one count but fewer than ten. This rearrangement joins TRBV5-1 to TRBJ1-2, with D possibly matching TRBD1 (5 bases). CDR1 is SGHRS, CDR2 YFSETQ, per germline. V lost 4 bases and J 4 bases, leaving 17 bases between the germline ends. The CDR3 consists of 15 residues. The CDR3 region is CASSDPGQGGYGYTF. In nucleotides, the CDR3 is TGCGCCAGCAGCGATCCGGGGCAGGGCGGCTATGGCTACACCTTC.

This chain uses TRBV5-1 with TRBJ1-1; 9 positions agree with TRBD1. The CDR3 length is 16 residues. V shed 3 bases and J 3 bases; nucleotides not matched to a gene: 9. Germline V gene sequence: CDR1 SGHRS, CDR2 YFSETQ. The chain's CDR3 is CASSSAPGQGDTEAFF. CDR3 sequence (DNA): TGCGCCAGCAGCTCAGCTCCGGGACAGGGAGACACTGAAGCTTTCTTT.

In DNA form, the CDR3 reads TGTGCCAGCACAACGGGGGTGATCAATGAGCAGTTCTTC. Its translation: CASTTGVINEQFF. The V and J genes are TRBV6-1 and TRBJ2-1; TRBD2 might be the D (6 bases). Trimming stripped 7 bases from V and 6 bases from J, with 13 bases between. CDR1 and CDR2 from the germline V gene are MNHNS and SASEGT. The CDR3 consists of 13 residues.

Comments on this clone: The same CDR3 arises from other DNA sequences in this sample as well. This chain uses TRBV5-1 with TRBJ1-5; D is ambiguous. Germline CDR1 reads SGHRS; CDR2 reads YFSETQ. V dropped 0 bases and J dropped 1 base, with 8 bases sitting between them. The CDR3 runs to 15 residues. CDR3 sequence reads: CASSLEGVSNQPQHF. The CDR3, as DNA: TGCGCCAGCAGCTTGGAAGGCGTCAGCAATCAGCCCCAGCATTTT.

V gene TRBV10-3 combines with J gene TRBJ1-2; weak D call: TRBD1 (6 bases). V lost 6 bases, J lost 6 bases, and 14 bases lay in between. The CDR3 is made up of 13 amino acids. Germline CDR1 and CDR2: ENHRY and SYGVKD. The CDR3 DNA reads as TGTGCCATCAGGTCAAGGGGGGGTGATGGCTACACCTTC. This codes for CAIRSRGGDGYTF.

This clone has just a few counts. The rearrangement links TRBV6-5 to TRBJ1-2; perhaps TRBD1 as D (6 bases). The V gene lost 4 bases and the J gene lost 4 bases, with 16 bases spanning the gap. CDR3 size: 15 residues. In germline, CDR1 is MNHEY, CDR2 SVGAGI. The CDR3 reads CASSFVEGGPYGYTF. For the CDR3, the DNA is TGTGCCAGCAGTTTCGTAGAGGGGGGACCCTATGGCTACACCTTC.